The sequence of this TCR beta chain was determined in a study of blood T cell repertoires in COVID-19. The wider study: The origin of the acute and convalescent COVID-19 samples was the United States, Italy and Spain. PBMCs, B-cell-depleted T cells, or T cells were the source of the cDNA or gDNA that made up the material.

J lost 8 bases, V lost 2 bases, and 11 bases had no gene match. The germline gives CDR1 LNHDA, CDR2 SQIVND (reference sequence). The CDR3 runs to 17 residues. Original methodology: Using reference gene primer amplification, nucleated cell counts were estimated. The table came from immunoSEQ multiplex PCR; TCRdb's copy has only in-frame clones and leaves some out. V and J calls and clone size are as listed in that table; D and trimming were resolved from the DNA. Among 250,000 to 300,000 clones listed, more than 75% were seen once. The receptor was isolated from a woman between 40 and 50 years old who had recovered from COVID-19. What was sequenced was peripheral blood. The chain recombines TRBV19 with TRBJ2-3; TRBD2 aligns across 12 bases. The CDR3 here is CASSIPPSTSGGGTQYF. CDR3 nucleotide sequence: TGTGCCAGTAGTATACCCCCCTCGACTAGCGGGGGTGGTACGCAGTATTTT.